This T cell receptor (beta chain) is drawn from a study of T cell responses to AZD1222 COVID-19 vaccine. There are 16 residues in the CDR3. Clones were sequenced by immunoSEQ multiplex PCR, and TCRdb holds only the in-frame ones, with some missing. The table records fewer than 250,000 clones, about 92% of them present only once. This sequence originates from an adult in good health. The chain employs TRBV1 and TRBJ2-2; TRBD1 was called by the table and not checked on the DNA. TRBV1 counts as a pseudogene. The material sequenced was peripheral blood, taken on day 0 of AZD1222 vaccination. The CDR3 DNA follows: TGCACCAGCAGCCAATACAGGGCGTCGGGAACCGGGGAGCTGTTTTTT. Translating gives CTSSQYRASGTGELFF.